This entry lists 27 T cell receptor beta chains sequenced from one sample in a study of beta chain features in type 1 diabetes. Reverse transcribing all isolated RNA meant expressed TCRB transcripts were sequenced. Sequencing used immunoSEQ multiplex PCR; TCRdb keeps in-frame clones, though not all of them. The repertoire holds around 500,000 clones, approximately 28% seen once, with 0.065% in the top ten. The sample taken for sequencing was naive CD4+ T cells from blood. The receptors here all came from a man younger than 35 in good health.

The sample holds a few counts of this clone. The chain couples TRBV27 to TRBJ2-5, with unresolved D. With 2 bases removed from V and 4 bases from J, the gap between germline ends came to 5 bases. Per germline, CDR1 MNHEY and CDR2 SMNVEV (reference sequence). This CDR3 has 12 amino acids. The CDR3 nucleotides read TGTGCCAGCAGTTTAGACCGAGAGACCCAGTACTTC. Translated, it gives CASSLDRETQYF.

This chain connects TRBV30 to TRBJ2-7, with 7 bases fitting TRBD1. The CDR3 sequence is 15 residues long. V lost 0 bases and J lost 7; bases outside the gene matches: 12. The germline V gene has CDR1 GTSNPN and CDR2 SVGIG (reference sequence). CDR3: CAWSVEDRSFREQYF. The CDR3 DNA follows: TGTGCCTGGAGTGTAGAGGACAGGTCCTTTCGGGAGCAGTACTTC.

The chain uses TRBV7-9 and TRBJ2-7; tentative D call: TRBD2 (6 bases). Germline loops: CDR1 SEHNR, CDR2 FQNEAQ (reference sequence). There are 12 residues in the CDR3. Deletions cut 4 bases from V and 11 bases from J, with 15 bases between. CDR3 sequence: CASSSGSGVEYF. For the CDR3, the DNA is TGTGCCAGCAGCTCCGGGTCGGGAGTAGAGTACTTC. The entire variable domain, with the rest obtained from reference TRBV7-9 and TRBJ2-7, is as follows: DTGVSQNPRHKITKRGQNVTFRCDPISEHNRLYWYRQTLGQGPEFLTYFQNEAQLEKSRLLSDRFSAERPKGSFSTLEIQRTEQGDSAMYLCASSSGSGVEYFGPGTRLTVT.

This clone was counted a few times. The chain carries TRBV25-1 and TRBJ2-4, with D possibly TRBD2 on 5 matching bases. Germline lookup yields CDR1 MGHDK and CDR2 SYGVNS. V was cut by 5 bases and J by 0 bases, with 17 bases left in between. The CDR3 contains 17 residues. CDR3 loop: CASSTSGPEAAKNIQYF. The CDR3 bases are TGTGCCAGCAGTACCTCGGGCCCGGAGGCAGCCAAAAACATTCAGTACTTC.

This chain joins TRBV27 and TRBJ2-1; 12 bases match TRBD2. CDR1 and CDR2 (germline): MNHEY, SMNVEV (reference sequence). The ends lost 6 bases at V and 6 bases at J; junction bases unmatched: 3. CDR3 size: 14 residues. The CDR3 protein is CASRGLAGRNEQFF. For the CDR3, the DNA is TGTGCCAGCAGGGGACTAGCGGGTCGCAATGAGCAGTTCTTC.

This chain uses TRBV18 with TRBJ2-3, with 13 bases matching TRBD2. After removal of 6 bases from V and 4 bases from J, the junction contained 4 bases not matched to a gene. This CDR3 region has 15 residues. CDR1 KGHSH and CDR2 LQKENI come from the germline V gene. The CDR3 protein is CASSRGLAGADTQYF. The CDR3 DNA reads TGTGCCAGCTCTCGAGGACTAGCGGGAGCAGATACGCAGTATTTT.

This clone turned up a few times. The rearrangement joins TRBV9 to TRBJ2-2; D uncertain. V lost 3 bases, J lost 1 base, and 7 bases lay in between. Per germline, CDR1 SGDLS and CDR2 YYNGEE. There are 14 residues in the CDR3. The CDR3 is CASSGRGNTGELFF. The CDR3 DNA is TGTGCCAGCAGCGGACGTGGGAACACCGGGGAGCTGTTTTTT. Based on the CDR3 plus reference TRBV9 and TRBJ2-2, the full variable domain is DSGVTQTPKHLITATGQRVTLRCSPRSGDLSVYWYQQSLDQGLQFLIQYYNGEERAKGNILERFSAQQFPDLHSELNLSSLELGDSALYFCASSGRGNTGELFFGEGSRLTVL.

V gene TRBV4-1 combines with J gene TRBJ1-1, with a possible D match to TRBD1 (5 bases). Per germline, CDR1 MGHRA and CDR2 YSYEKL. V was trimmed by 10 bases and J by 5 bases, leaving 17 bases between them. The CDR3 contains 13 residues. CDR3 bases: TGCGCCACAACAGGTCTAAGTAAAACTGAAGCTTTCTTT. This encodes CATTGLSKTEAFF.

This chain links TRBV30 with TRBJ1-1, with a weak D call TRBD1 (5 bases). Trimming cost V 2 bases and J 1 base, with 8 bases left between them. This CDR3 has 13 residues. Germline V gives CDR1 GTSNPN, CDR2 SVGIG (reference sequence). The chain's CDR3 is CAWSPGQNTEAFF. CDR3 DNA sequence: TGTGCCTGGAGTCCTGGACAGAACACTGAAGCTTTCTTT. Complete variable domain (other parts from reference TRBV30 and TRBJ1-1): SQTIHQWPATLVQPVGSPLSLECTVEGTSNPNLYWYRQAAGRGLQLLFYSVGIGQISSEVPQNLSASRPQDRQFILSSKKLLLSDSGFYLCAWSPGQNTEAFFGQGTRLTVV.

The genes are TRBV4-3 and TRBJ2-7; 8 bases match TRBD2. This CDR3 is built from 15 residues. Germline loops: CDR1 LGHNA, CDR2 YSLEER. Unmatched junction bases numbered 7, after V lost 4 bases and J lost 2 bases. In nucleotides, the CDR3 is TGCGCCAGCAGCCGGGTAGCGGGACTAGCCTACGAGCAGTACTTC. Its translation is CASSRVAGLAYEQYF.

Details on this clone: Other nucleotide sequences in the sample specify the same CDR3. Written as DNA, the CDR3 is TGTGCCTGGGGACAGGGGAGCTACGAGCAGTACTTC. Amino acid sequence: CAWGQGSYEQYF. The gene calls are TRBV30 and TRBJ2-7, with 9 bases that match TRBD1. With 5 bases clipped from V and 3 bases from J, the junction kept 2 bases outside the gene matches. CDR3 length: 12 residues. Germline loops: CDR1 GTSNPN, CDR2 SVGIG (reference sequence). The variable domain in full, with the rest retrieved from reference TRBV30 and TRBJ2-7, is SQTIHQWPATLVQPVGSPLSLECTVEGTSNPNLYWYRQAAGRGLQLLFYSVGIGQISSEVPQNLSASRPQDRQFILSSKKLLLSDSGFYLCAWGQGSYEQYFGPGTRLTVT.

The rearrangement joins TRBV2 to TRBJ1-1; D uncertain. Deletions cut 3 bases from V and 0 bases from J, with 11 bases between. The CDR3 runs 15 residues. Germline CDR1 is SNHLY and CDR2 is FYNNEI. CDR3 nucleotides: TGTGCCAGCAGTGAGAGAAACAGTATGAACACTGAAGCTTTCTTT. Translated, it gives CASSERNSMNTEAFF.

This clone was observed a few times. The CDR3 region has the DNA TGCAGCGTTTGGGGATCTAGCGCGTCCTACAATGAGCAGTTCTTC. As protein: CSVWGSSASYNEQFF. The genes are TRBV29-1 and TRBJ2-1; D may be TRBD2 (6 bases). V shed 5 bases and J shed 1 base, with 15 bases lying between them. This CDR3 is built from 15 residues. CDR1 is SQVTM, CDR2 ANQGSEA, per germline.

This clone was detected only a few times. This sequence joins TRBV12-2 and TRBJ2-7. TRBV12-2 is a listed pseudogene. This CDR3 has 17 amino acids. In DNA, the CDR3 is TGTGCAAGTCGCTTAGTAATCCGGATAGGCCCCCACGGCGAGCAGTACTTC. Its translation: CASRLVIRIGPHGEQYF.

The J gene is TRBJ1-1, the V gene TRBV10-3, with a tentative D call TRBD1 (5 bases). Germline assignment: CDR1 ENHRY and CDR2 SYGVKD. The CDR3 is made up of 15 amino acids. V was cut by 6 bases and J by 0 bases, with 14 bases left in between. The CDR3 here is CAIRPGRGMNTEAFF. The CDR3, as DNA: TGTGCCATCAGGCCGGGACGGGGAATGAACACTGAAGCTTTCTTT.

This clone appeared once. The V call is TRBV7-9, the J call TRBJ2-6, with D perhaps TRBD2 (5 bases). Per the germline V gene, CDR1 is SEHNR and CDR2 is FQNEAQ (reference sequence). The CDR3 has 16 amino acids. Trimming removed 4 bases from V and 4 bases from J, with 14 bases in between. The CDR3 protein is CASSYPVGSGANVLTF. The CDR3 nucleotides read TGTGCCAGCAGCTACCCCGTGGGGAGCGGGGCCAACGTCCTGACTTTC.

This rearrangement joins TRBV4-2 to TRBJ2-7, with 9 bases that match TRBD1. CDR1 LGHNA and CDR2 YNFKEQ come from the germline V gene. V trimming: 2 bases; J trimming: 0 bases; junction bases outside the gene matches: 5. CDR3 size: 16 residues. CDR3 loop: CASSQPGTGSSYEQYF. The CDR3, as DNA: TGTGCCAGCAGCCAACCCGGGACAGGGAGCTCCTACGAGCAGTACTTC.

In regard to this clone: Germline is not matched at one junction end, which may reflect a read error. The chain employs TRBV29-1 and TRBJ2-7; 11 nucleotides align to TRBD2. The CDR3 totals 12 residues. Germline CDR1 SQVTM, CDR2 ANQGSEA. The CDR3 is CSVVGGTSGFLF. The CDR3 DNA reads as TGCAGCGTTGTGGGGGGGACTAGCGGCTTTCTGTTC.

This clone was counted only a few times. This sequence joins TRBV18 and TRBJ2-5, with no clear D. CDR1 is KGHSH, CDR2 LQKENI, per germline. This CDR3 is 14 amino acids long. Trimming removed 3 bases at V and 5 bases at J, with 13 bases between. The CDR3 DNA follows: TGTGCCAGCTCACCGCTCCAGAAGGCGGAGACCCAGTACTTC. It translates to CASSPLQKAETQYF.

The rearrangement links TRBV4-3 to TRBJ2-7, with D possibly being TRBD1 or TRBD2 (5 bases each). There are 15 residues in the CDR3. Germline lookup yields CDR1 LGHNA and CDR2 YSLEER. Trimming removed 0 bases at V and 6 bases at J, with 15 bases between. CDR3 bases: TGCGCCAGCAGCCAAGATCCGGGACGCGTAGGCGAGCAGTACTTC. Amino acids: CASSQDPGRVGEQYF.

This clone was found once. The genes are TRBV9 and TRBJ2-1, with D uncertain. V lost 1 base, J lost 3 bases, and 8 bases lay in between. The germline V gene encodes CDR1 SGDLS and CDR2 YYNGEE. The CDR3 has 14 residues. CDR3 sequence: CASSVSEYYNEQFF. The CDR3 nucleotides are TGTGCCAGCAGCGTAAGCGAATACTACAATGAGCAGTTCTTC.

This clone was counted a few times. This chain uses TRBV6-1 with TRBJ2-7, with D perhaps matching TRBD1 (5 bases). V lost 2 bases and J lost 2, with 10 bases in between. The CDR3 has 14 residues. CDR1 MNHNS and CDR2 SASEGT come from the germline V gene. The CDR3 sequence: CASSESQGPYEQYF. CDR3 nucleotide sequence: TGTGCCAGCAGTGAAAGTCAGGGCCCCTACGAGCAGTACTTC.

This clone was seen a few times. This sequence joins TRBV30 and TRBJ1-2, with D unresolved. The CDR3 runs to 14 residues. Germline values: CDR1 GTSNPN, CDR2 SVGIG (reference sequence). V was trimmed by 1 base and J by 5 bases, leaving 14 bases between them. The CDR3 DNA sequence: TGTGCCTGGAGTGAGGGCAGCAAACGTTATGGCTACACCTTC. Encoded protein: CAWSEGSKRYGYTF.

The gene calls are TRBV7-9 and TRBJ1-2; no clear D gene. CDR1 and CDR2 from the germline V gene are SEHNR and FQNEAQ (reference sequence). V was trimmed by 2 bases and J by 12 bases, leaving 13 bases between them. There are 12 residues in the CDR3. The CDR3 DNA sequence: TGTGCCAGCAGCTTAATGGGGTCCCGTCACACCTTC. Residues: CASSLMGSRHTF. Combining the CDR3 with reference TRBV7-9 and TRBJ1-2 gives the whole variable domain DTGVSQNPRHKITKRGQNVTFRCDPISEHNRLYWYRQTLGQGPEFLTYFQNEAQLEKSRLLSDRFSAERPKGSFSTLEIQRTEQGDSAMYLCASSLMGSRHTFGSGTRLTVV.

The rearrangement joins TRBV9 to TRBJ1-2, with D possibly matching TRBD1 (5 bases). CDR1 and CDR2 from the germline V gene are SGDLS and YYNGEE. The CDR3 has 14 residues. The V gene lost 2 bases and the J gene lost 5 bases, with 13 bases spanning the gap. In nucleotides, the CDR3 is TGTGCCAGCAGCGTGTTAGGGGCGGGGTATGGCTACACCTTC. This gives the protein CASSVLGAGYGYTF.

The CDR3, as DNA: TGCGCCAGCAGCCAAGAACGGGCTAGCGGGAACCTCCTAGCCAAAAACATTCAGTACTTC. Protein product: CASSQERASGNLLAKNIQYF. The chain uses TRBV4-3 and TRBJ2-4; 9 bases are a match to TRBD2. V was clipped by 0 bases and J by 0 bases; unmatched bases: 12. The CDR3 extends over 20 amino acids. CDR1 and CDR2 from the germline V gene are LGHNA and YSLEER.

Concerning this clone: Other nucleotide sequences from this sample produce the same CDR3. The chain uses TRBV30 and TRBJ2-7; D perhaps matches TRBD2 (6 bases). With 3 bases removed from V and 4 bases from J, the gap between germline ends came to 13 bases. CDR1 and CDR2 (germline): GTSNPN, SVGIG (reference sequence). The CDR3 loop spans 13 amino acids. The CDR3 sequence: CAWRTPGVYEQYF. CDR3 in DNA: TGTGCCTGGAGAACACCGGGGGTATACGAGCAGTACTTC.